This T cell receptor beta chain was recovered during a study of shared clonotypes between healthy human individuals. Study-wide findings and caveats: Lower generation probabilities were found for non-shared clonotypes than for those shared by all four donors. Clonotype sharing among donors was expected to depend on sequencing depth.

Concerning this clone: Its antigen is currently unknown.

A CD45RA-negative memory subset and a CD45RA+ naive subset were separated from the CD4+ cells. V trimming: 5 bases; J trimming: 5 bases; junction bases outside the gene matches: 7. This CDR3 contains 14 residues. Germline CDR1 reads SGHAT; CDR2 reads FQDESV (reference sequence). This table comes from immunoSEQ multiplex PCR, and its TCRdb copy is limited to in-frame clones, with some not included. The sample shows millions of clones, roughly 93% of them seen only once. The sequence was collected from a man between 18 and 35 years old in good health. Some clones in this sample may be carry-over from other donors' samples. Material: naive CD4+ T cells from PBMCs. Specified subset: CD45RA+ positively selected. J is TRBJ1-1 and V is TRBV11-1; TRBD1 matches at 8 bases. This chain's CDR3 is CASSLQGVGTEAFF. CDR3 sequence (DNA): TGTGCCAGCAGCCTACAGGGGGTTGGGACTGAAGCTTTCTTT.